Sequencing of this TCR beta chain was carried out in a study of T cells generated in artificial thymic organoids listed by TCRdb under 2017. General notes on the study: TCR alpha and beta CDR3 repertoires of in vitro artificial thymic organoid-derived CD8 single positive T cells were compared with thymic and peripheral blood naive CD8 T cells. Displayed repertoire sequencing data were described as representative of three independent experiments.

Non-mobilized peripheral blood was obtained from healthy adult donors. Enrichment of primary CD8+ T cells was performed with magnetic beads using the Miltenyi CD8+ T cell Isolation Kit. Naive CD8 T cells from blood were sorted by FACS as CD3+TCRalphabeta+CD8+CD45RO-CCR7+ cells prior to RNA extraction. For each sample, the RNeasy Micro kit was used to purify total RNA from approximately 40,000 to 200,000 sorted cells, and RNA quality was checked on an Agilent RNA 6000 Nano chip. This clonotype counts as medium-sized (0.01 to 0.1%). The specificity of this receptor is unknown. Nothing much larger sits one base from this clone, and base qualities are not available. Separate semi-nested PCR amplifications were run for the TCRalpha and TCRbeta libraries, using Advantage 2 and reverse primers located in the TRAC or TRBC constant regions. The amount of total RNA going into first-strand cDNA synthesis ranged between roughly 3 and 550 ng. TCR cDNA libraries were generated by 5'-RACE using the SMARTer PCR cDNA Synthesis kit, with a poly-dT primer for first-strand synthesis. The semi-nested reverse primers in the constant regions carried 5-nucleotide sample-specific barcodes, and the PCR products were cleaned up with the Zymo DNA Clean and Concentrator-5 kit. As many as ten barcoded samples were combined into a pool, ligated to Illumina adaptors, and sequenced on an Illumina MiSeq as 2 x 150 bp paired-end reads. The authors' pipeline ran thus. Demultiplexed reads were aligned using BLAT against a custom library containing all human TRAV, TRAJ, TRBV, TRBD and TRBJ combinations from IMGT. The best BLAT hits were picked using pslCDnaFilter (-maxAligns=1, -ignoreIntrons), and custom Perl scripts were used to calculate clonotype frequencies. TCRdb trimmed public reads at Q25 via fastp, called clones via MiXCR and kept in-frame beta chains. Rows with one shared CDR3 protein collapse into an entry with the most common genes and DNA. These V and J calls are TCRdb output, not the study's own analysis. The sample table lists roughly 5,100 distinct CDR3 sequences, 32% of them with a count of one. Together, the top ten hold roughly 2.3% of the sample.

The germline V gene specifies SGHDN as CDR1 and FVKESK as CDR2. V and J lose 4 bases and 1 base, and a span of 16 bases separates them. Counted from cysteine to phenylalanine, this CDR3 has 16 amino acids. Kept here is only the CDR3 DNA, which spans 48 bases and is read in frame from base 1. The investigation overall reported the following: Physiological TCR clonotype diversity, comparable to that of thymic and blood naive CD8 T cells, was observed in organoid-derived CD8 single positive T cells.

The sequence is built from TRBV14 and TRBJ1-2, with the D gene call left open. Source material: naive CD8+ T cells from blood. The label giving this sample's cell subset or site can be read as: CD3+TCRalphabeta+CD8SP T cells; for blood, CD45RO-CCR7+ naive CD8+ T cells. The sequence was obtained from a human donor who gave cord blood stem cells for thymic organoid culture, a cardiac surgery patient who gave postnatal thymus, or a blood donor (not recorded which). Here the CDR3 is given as CASSPSPTAGNYGYTF. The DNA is TGTGCCAGCAGCCCGTCGCCTACAGCTGGTAACTATGGCTACACCTTC.